This T cell receptor (beta chain) was captured by sequencing in a study of T cells in Graves' hyperthyroidism and ophthalmopathy. About the research overall: Blood from the periphery was taken at initial diagnosis, before any treatment.

This CDR3 is 15 amino acids long. The germline V gene has CDR1 SGHTA and CDR2 FQGNSA. Trimming stripped 1 base from V and 6 bases from J, with 10 bases between. What was amplified from RNA transcripts were TCR beta CDR3 regions. The HTBI set primed first-round TCR CDR3 RT-PCR. One entry per CDR3 protein results from TCRdb running MiXCR on the multiplex PCR reads. The sample contains more than 300,000 distinct CDR3 sequences, about 12% of which appear only once. Whole-study findings and limits: Among clonotypes expanded in thyroid above 0.001, most were also found in blood.

Hyperthyroidism was newly diagnosed in patients aged 18 to 65 (duration under 2 months). This clonotype was detected ten times or more. What it recognizes is unknown. The sequence came from a woman aged 18 to 35 with Graves' hyperthyroidism. The sequenced sample consisted of blood. V usage is TRBV7-2 and J usage is TRBJ1-6; D uncertain. CDR3 sequence (DNA): TGTGCCAGCAGCTTAGGTGGGGTGGGTAATTCACCCCTCCACTTT. Protein: CASSLGGVGNSPLHF. Together with reference TRBV7-2 and TRBJ1-6, the CDR3 gives the full variable domain: GAGVSQSPSNKVTEKGKDVELRCDPISGHTALYWYRQSLGQGLEFLIYFQGNSAPDKSGLPSDRFSAERTGGSVSTLTIQRTQQEDSAVYLCASSLGGVGNSPLHFGNGTRLTVT.